The 21 T cell receptor beta chains given below trace back to one sample, sequenced in a study of T cell changes during pregnancy in multiple sclerosis. Assay used: immunoSEQ multiplex PCR; TCRdb lists only in-frame clones, some missing. This table has over 45,000 clones, 75% to 95% appearing once. The specimen was CD8+ T cells from peripheral blood mononuclear cells, collected after pregnancy. Receptor source: a female donor with multiple sclerosis, enrolled in a pregnancy study.

DNA for the CDR3: TGTGCCAGCAGTTCCTCACAGGATTACTCTAACTATGGCTACACCTTC. It specifies CASSSSQDYSNYGYTF. The rearrangement links TRBV6-5 to TRBJ1-2; possibly TRBD1 for D (5 bases). Germline loops: CDR1 MNHEY, CDR2 SVGAGI. V was pared by 4 bases and J by 0 bases, with 15 bases between. CDR3 length equals 16 residues.

The chain links TRBV6-1 to TRBJ2-1; perhaps TRBD2 as D (6 bases). Trimming left V 5 bases short and J 8 bases short, with 16 bases between. The CDR3 is made up of 14 amino acids. Per the germline V gene, CDR1 is MNHNS and CDR2 is SASEGT. The CDR3 DNA is TGTGCCAGCAGTTCCCGGGACTCAAACTATGAGCAGTTCTTC. Translation gives CASSSRDSNYEQFF.

The V and J genes are TRBV11-3 and TRBJ1-1, with D tentatively TRBD1 (5 bases). Trimming stripped 1 base from V and 11 bases from J, with 14 bases between. Looked up from germline, CDR1 is SGHNT and CDR2 is YENEEA. The CDR3 loop spans 13 amino acids. The CDR3 DNA reads TGTGCCAGCAGCTTAGCCCAGGGTTATCAGGCTTTCTTT. Translated: CASSLAQGYQAFF.

The chain has TRBV7-8 and TRBJ2-1, with 11 bases matching TRBD2. This CDR3 is built from 16 residues. The germline CDR1 and CDR2 sequences are SGHVS and FQNEAQ. The V gene end was trimmed by 5 bases and the J gene end by 7 bases; junction bases not matched to a gene: 10. The chain's CDR3 is CASSPPTSGIGNEQFF. The CDR3 DNA follows: TGTGCCAGCAGCCCACCGACTAGCGGGATAGGAAATGAGCAGTTCTTC.

The chain uses TRBV6-5 and TRBJ1-1; 7 bases align to TRBD1. V shed 6 bases and J 2 bases; nucleotides not matched to a gene: 9. The germline V gene has CDR1 MNHEY and CDR2 SVGAGI. CDR3 length equals 15 residues. CDR3 loop: CASRIAGTANTEAFF. The CDR3, as DNA: TGTGCCAGCAGAATCGCCGGGACAGCTAACACTGAAGCTTTCTTT.

The chain joins TRBV6-5 to TRBJ2-1; 7 bases match TRBD2. J gave up 5 bases and V 6 bases, and 4 bases lay outside the gene matches. CDR1 is MNHEY and CDR2 is SVGAGI in the germline V gene. This CDR3 is built from 13 residues. CDR3 protein: CASRLAVDNEQFF. In nucleotides, the CDR3 is TGTGCCAGCAGGCTAGCGGTAGACAATGAGCAGTTCTTC.

The rearrangement uses TRBV5-1 and TRBJ2-3; D possibly corresponds to TRBD1 (5 bases). Per germline, CDR1 SGHRS and CDR2 YFSETQ. V lost 0 bases, J lost 6 bases, and 11 bases lay in between. The CDR3 length is 14 residues. The CDR3 is CASSLGTRQDTQYF. In DNA form, the CDR3 reads TGCGCCAGCAGCTTGGGGACAAGACAGGATACGCAGTATTTT.

The chain combines TRBV9 with TRBJ2-3, with 8 bases that match TRBD2. This CDR3 has 15 amino acids. From germline, CDR1 is SGDLS and CDR2 YYNGEE. The V segment lost 0 bases and the J segment 1 base; nucleotides outside the gene matches: 1. The CDR3 nucleotides read TGTGCCAGCAGCGTAGAAGCGGGAGGCACAGATACGCAGTATTTT. Translation gives CASSVEAGGTDTQYF.

The rearrangement uses TRBV5-6 and TRBJ2-7, with D uncertain. Germline loops: CDR1 SGHDT, CDR2 YYEEEE. V was clipped by 2 bases and J by 0 bases, with 9 bases between them. CDR3 size: 14 residues. CDR3 DNA: TGTGCCAGCAGCTTCCTCGCGGACTCCTACGAGCAGTACTTC. Translated, it gives CASSFLADSYEQYF.

The rearrangement links TRBV5-6 to TRBJ2-3; D call uncertain. Germline CDR1 SGHDT, CDR2 YYEEEE. Trimming removed 2 bases from V and 0 bases from J, with 7 bases in between. The CDR3 is made up of 14 amino acids. Written as DNA, the CDR3 is TGTGCCAGCAGCTTCTCCTACAGCACAGATACGCAGTATTTT. As protein: CASSFSYSTDTQYF. Variable domain in full (rest from reference TRBV5-6 and TRBJ2-3): DAGVTQSPTHLIKTRGQQVTLRCSPKSGHDTVSWYQQALGQGPQFIFQYYEEEERQRGNFPDRFSGHQFPNYSSELNVNALLLGDSALYLCASSFSYSTDTQYFGPGTRLTVL.

The genes are TRBV11-2 and TRBJ1-1; possible D gene TRBD1, 6 bases. Between the trimmed V and J ends, which lost 7 bases and 6 bases, there was a span of 18 bases. The CDR3 spans 14 residues. The V gene's germline CDR1 is SGHAT and CDR2 FQNNGV. Here the CDR3 reads CASILPEGGPEAFF. CDR3 DNA sequence: TGTGCCAGCATCCTCCCGGAAGGGGGTCCTGAAGCTTTCTTT.

J is TRBJ2-2 and V is TRBV7-3; 9 positions agree with TRBD1. The CDR3 has 17 residues. Germline V gene sequence: CDR1 SGHTA, CDR2 FQGTGA. The V segment lost 4 bases and the J segment 2 bases; nucleotides outside the gene matches: 8. The CDR3 bases are TGTGCCAGCAGCTGGCGCCGGGACAGGGCAAACACCGGGGAGCTGTTTTTT. Protein sequence: CASSWRRDRANTGELFF.

A few counts support this clone. The CDR3, as DNA: TGTGCCAGCAGTGAGGAACCGGGACAGGGCTACGAGCAGTACTTC. Translation gives CASSEEPGQGYEQYF. This chain joins TRBV6-4 and TRBJ2-7; TRBD1 matches at 9 bases. CDR1 is MRHNA and CDR2 is SNTAGT in the germline V gene. The CDR3 covers 15 residues. V lost 3 bases, J lost 3 bases, and 6 bases stayed unmatched.

The chain combines TRBV19 with TRBJ1-5, with D possibly being TRBD1 (5 bases). Germline values: CDR1 LNHDA, CDR2 SQIVND (reference sequence). Between the trimmed V and J ends, which lost 6 bases and 4 bases, there was a span of 19 bases. The CDR3 runs to 16 residues. The CDR3 nucleotides read TGTGCCAGTAGATATCTTACAGGTGCCCTAAATCAGCCCCAGCATTTT. Translation gives CASRYLTGALNQPQHF.

The V gene is TRBV7-2, the J gene TRBJ2-2; TRBD1 agrees at 9 bases. The CDR3 runs 16 residues. The germline gives CDR1 SGHTA, CDR2 FQGNSA. V lost 4 bases, J lost 4 bases, and 7 bases stayed unmatched. CDR3 residues: CASSSHTGGFTGELFF. DNA for the CDR3: TGTGCCAGCAGCTCCCACACAGGGGGCTTCACCGGGGAGCTGTTTTTT. Drawing the rest from reference TRBV7-2 and TRBJ2-2, the complete variable domain is GAGVSQSPSNKVTEKGKDVELRCDPISGHTALYWYRQSLGQGLEFLIYFQGNSAPDKSGLPSDRFSAERTGGSVSTLTIQRTQQEDSAVYLCASSSHTGGFTGELFFGEGSRLTVL.

This clone was recorded only once. The chain uses TRBV5-1 and TRBJ2-2; D not resolved. V lost 4 bases, J lost 5 bases, and 12 bases lay in between. The CDR3 contains 14 residues. Germline-derived CDR1 and CDR2 are SGHRS and YFSETQ. CDR3 in amino acids: CASSLSASTGELFF. CDR3 DNA: TGCGCCAGCAGCCTTAGTGCATCTACCGGGGAGCTGTTTTTT.

This clone was seen only a few times. The V and J genes are TRBV5-4 and TRBJ2-5, with a tentative D call TRBD2 (6 bases). The CDR3 has 17 residues. Germline V lookup: CDR1 SGHNT, CDR2 YYREEE (reference sequence). V dropped 3 bases and J dropped 2 bases, with 20 bases sitting between them. The CDR3 region is CASSWGSAGKRQETQYF. CDR3 coding DNA: TGTGCCAGCAGCTGGGGATCGGCGGGGAAACGACAAGAGACCCAGTACTTC.

The chain uses TRBV5-4 and TRBJ1-2, with 7 nucleotides matching TRBD1. From germline, CDR1 is SGHNT and CDR2 YYREEE (reference sequence). This CDR3 contains 16 residues. V lost 1 base and J lost 2; bases outside the gene matches: 8. DNA of the CDR3: TGTGCCAGCAGCTTGCCGGGACAGCTGTCGAACTATGGCTACACCTTC. Encoded protein: CASSLPGQLSNYGYTF.

The V call is TRBV7-6, the J call TRBJ2-1; TRBD2 aligns across 12 bases. The J segment lost 5 bases and the V segment lost 0 bases, leaving 2 bases of the junction unmatched. This CDR3 comprises 16 residues. Germline CDR1 reads SGHVS; CDR2 reads FNYEAQ. CDR3 DNA sequence: TGTGCCAGCAGCTTAGCGCCTAGCGGGGGGGACAATGAGCAGTTCTTC. It is translated as CASSLAPSGGDNEQFF. Full variable domain (outside the CDR3, taken from reference TRBV7-6 and TRBJ2-1): GAGVSQSPRYKVTKRGQDVALRCDPISGHVSLYWYRQALGQGPEFLTYFNYEAQQDKSGLPNDRFSAERPEGSISTLTIQRTEQRDSAMYRCASSLAPSGGDNEQFFGPGTRLTVL.

This clone was seen just once. The DNA of the CDR3 is TGTGCCAGCAGCGTAGCAGATCATGGCTACACCTTC. It yields the protein CASSVADHGYTF. The chain combines TRBV9 with TRBJ1-2; D ambiguous. Trimming took 0 bases from V and 6 from J, leaving 6 bases between them. From germline, CDR1 is SGDLS and CDR2 YYNGEE. This CDR3 is built from 12 residues.

This clone was observed a single time. V and J are TRBV6-1 and TRBJ1-1; unclear D gene. V was clipped by 1 base and J by 2 bases, with 11 bases between them. This CDR3 contains 15 residues. CDR1 is MNHNS and CDR2 is SASEGT in the germline V gene. The CDR3 protein is CASSEGRTVNTEAFF. CDR3 in DNA: TGTGCCAGCAGTGAAGGAAGAACAGTAAACACTGAAGCTTTCTTT.